This T cell receptor (beta chain) was captured in a study of blood T cell repertoires in COVID-19. As for the study in general: The samples span acute and convalescent COVID-19 from the United States, Italy and Spain. Sample material is recorded as cDNA or gDNA derived from T cells, B-cell-depleted T cells, or PBMCs.

In the authors' workflow: How many nucleated cells were present was estimated from reference gene primer amplification. Sequenced by immunoSEQ multiplex PCR; TCRdb stores in-frame clones only, minus some. V and J calls and clone size are given by that table; D and trimming were obtained from the DNA. The data contain over 250,000 clones, around nine tenths of them singletons. In germline, CDR1 is SGHRS, CDR2 YFSETQ. The CDR3 has 14 amino acids. V was pared by 0 bases and J by 6 bases, with 2 bases of the junction left unmatched. V is TRBV5-1 and J is TRBJ1-1, with TRBD1 matching 10 bases. Sequenced sample: peripheral blood. This receptor was obtained from a man between 50 and 59 years old with acute or convalescent COVID-19. This CDR3 reads CASSLGDRGSEAFF. CDR3 coding DNA: TGCGCCAGCAGCTTGGGGGACAGGGGTTCTGAAGCTTTCTTT.